The rows below give T cell receptor beta chains drawn from one sample of a study of cytomegalovirus exposure and HLA in healthy donors. Profiling relied on immunoSEQ multiplex PCR, and the TCRdb table lists in-frame clones only, not all of them. The sample gives about 170,000 clones, around 87% of which show up once; roughly 1.5% is in the top ten. The sample comprised PBMCs. These receptors were obtained from a woman aged 30 to 39 in good health and CMV-seronegative. Both conserved end residues are part of each CDR3. A D gene is named only where the DNA matches it firmly. Clone sizes are given selectively: once, few, many, or a class where the clone is expanded.

j_call v_call clone_size d_call cdr3_nt cdr3_aa
TRBJ2-7 TRBV11-2 . TRBD2 TGTGCCAGCAGCTTAAAGACTAGCGGGGACTACTACCTCCACGAGCAGTACTTC CASSLKTSGDYYLHEQYF
TRBJ2-7 TRBV10-3 . . TGTGCCATCTCCCCGGGGTACGAGCAGTACTTC CAISPGYEQYF
TRBJ1-2 TRBV7-9 . . TGTGCCAGCAGCTTGGGGTCTTTGGACTATAACTATGGCTACACCTTC CASSLGSLDYNYGYTF
TRBJ1-2 TRBV6-5 . . TGTGCCAGCAGTTACTCGAAGCGGGCCGGTCGTGATGGCTACACCTTC CASSYSKRAGRDGYTF
TRBJ2-1 TRBV6-4 . TRBD2 TGTGCCAGCTCCGCCAGTAGCGGGGGTCTTTACAATGAGCAGTTCTTC CASSASSGGLYNEQFF
TRBJ1-2 TRBV5-1 once TRBD1 TGCGCCAGCAGCCCGGGACAGATTAACTATGGCTACACCTTC CASSPGQINYGYTF
TRBJ1-1 TRBV27 . . TGTGCCAGCAGTTTTGTGGGGGCCGCCACTGAAGCTTTCTTT CASSFVGAATEAFF
TRBJ1-4 TRBV9 once . TGTGCCAGCAGCGTAGGGGGGGTAGGGGAAAAACTGTTTTTT CASSVGGVGEKLFF
TRBJ2-4 TRBV2 . TRBD1 TGTGCCAGCGGGACAGGTCCTCTAGCCAAAAACATTCAGTACTTC CASGTGPLAKNIQYF
TRBJ2-7 TRBV5-1 . . TGCGCCAGCAGCTTGGCGGTCAACTCCTACGAGCAGTACTTC CASSLAVNSYEQYF
TRBJ1-3 TRBV29-1 . . TGCAGCGTTGATGATAGCAACACCATATATTTT CSVDDSNTIYF
TRBJ1-2 TRBV19 . TRBD1 TGTGCCAGTAGTGGACAGGGGTCCCACTACTCAAACTATGGCTACACCTTC CASSGQGSHYSNYGYTF
TRBJ2-5 TRBV14 . . TGTGCCAGCAGCCAAGGCGGACAAATTCAAGAGACCCAGTACTTC CASSQGGQIQETQYF
TRBJ2-7 TRBV6-1 . TRBD2 TGTGCCAGCAAGCGGGGGGCTACCTACGAGCAGTACTTC CASKRGATYEQYF
TRBJ2-5 TRBV4-1 . . TGCGCCAGCAGCCAAGATCAGACAGGGAGGGAGACCCAGTACTTC CASSQDQTGRETQYF
TRBJ1-2 TRBV5-6 few TRBD1 TGTGCCAGCAGCACCCTGGGGACAGCCTTCTATGGCTACACCTTC CASSTLGTAFYGYTF